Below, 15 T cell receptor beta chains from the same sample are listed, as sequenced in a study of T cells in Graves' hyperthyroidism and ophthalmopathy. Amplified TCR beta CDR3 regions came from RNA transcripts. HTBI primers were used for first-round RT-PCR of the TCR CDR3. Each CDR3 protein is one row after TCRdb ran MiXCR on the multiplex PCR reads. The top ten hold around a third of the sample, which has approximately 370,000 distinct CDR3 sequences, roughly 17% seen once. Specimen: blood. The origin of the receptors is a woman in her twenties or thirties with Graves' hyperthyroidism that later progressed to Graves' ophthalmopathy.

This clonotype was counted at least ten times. DNA for the CDR3: TGTGCCAGCAGTGAAGATACTAGCGGGGTACCAGATACGCAGTATTTT. It codes for CASSEDTSGVPDTQYF. The chain joins TRBV6-1 to TRBJ2-3; 10 bases align to TRBD2. V shed 1 base and J 4 bases; nucleotides not matched to a gene: 5. The CDR3 runs to 16 residues. CDR1 MNHNS and CDR2 SASEGT come from the germline V gene.

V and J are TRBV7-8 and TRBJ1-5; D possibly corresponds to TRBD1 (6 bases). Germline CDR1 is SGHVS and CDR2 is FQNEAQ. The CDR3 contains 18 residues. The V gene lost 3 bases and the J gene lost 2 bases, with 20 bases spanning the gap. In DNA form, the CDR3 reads TGTGCCAGCAGCTTCCTAGGGGGTCAGGACAGAGGCAATCAGCCCCAGCATTTT. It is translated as CASSFLGGQDRGNQPQHF.

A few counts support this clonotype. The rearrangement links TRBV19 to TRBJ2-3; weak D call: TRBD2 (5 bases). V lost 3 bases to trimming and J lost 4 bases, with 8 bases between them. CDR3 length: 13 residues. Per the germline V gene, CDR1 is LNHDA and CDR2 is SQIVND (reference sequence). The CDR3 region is CASSMAGADTQYF. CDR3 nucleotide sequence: TGTGCCAGTAGTATGGCGGGCGCAGATACGCAGTATTTT.

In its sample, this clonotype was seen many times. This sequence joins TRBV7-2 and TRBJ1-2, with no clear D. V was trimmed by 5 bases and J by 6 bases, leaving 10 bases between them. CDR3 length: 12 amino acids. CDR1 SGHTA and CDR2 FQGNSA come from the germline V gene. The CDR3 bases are TGTGCCAGCAGCGGCGTGGAGGATGGCTACACCTTC. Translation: CASSGVEDGYTF.

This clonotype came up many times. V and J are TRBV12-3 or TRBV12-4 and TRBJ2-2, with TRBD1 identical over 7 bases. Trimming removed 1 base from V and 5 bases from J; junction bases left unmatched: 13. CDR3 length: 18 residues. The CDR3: CASSLGIGVQGETGELFF. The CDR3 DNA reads TGTGCCAGCAGTTTAGGAATAGGAGTCCAGGGGGAAACCGGGGAGCTGTTTTTT.

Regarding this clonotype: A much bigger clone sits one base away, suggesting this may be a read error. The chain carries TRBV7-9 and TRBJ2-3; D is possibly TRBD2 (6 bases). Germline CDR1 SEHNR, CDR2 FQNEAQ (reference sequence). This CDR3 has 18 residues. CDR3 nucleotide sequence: TGTGCCAGCAGCTCGACGCTTTTCAGCGGGTCTAGCACAGATACGCACTATTTT. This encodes CASSSTLFSGSSTDTHYF.

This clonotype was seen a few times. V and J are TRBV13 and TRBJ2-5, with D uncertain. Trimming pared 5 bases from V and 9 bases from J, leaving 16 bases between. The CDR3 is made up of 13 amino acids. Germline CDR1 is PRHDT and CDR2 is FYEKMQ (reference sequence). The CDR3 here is CASSLKGFSPQYF. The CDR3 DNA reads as TGTGCCAGCAGCCTAAAGGGCTTCTCACCCCAGTACTTC.

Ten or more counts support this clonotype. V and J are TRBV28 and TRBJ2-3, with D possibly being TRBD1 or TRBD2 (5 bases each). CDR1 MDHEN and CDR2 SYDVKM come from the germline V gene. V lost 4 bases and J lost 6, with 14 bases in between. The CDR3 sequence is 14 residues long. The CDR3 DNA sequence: TGTGCCAGCAGTTCGGGACCCCTGGGGGATACGCAGTATTTT. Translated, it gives CASSSGPLGDTQYF. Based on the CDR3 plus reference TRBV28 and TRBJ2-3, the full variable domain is DVKVTQSSRYLVKRTGEKVFLECVQDMDHENMFWYRQDPGLGLRLIYFSYDVKMKEKGDIPEGYSVSREKKERFSLILESASTNQTSMYLCASSSGPLGDTQYFGPGTRLTVL.

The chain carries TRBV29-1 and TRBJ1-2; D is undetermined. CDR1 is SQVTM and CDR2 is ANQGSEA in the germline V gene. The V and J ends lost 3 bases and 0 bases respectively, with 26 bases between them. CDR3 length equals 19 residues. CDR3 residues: CSVDDRSTMTHTANYGYTF. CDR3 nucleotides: TGCAGCGTTGACGATCGGAGCACGATGACTCATACGGCTAACTATGGCTACACCTTC.

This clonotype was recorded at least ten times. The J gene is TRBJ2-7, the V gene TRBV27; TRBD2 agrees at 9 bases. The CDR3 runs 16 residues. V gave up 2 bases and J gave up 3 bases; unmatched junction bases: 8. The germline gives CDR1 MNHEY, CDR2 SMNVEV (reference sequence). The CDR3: CASSLAGLAWGYEQYF. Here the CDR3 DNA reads TGTGCCAGCAGTTTAGCGGGACTAGCCTGGGGCTACGAGCAGTACTTC.

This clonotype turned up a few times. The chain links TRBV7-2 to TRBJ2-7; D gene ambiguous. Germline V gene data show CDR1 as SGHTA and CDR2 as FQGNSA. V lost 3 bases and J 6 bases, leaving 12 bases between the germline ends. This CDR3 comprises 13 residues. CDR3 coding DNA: TGTGCCAGCAGCTTTTCGATTGTTCCCGAGCAGTACTTC. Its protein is CASSFSIVPEQYF.

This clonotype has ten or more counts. This CDR3 is CASSSDRLYTEAFF. The CDR3 coding sequence is TGTGCCAGCAGCTCAGACAGGCTATACACTGAAGCTTTCTTT. J is TRBJ1-1 and V is TRBV13, with D perhaps TRBD1 (6 bases). V was clipped by 4 bases and J by 3 bases, with 12 bases between them. Per germline, CDR1 PRHDT and CDR2 FYEKMQ (reference sequence). CDR3 length: 14 residues.

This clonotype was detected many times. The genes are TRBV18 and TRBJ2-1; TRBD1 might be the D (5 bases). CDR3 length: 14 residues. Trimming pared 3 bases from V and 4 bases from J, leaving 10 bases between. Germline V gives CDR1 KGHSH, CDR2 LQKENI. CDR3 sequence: CASSPDRNYNEQFF. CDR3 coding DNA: TGTGCCAGCTCACCCGACAGAAATTACAATGAGCAGTTCTTC.

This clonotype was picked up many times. The CDR3 region is CASSLGPSGSYEQYF. In DNA, the CDR3 is TGCGCCAGCAGCTTGGGACCGAGCGGGAGCTACGAGCAGTACTTC. The rearrangement links TRBV5-1 to TRBJ2-7; 8 bases match TRBD2. The CDR3 sequence is 15 residues long. Germline CDR1 SGHRS, CDR2 YFSETQ. The junction had 5 bases not matched to a gene; V was cut back by 0 bases and J by 3 bases.

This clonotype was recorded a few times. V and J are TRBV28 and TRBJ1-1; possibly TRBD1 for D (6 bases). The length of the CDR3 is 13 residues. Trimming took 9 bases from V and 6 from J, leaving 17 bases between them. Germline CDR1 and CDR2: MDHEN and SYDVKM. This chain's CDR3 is CASWPGGSAEAFF. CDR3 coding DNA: TGTGCCAGTTGGCCCGGGGGCTCGGCTGAAGCTTTCTTT.